The subject of this entry is one TCR beta chain. Its specificity is unknown. This specimen belongs to a study of T cells after yellow fever vaccination. Findings and caveats of the study: Post-booster repertoires again held most primary-vaccination clones (about 96% CD4, 75% to 90% CD8).

The CDR3 runs 17 residues. Trimming cost V 0 bases and J 4 bases; bases outside gene matches: 6. Germline V gene sequence: CDR1 SGHAT, CDR2 FQNNGV. Synthesis of TCR cDNA relied on 5'RACE template switching, which attached a universal primer site and UMIs. TCRdb fed the 5' RACE reads into MiXCR, producing one record per CDR3 protein. The table has a few hundred thousand distinct CDR3 sequences, 15% to 20% seen once; the top ten hold roughly 13%. The chain recombines TRBV11-2 with TRBJ2-2; 9 bases match TRBD2. The sequence derives from a man younger than 40 who received the YFV17D yellow fever vaccine. This material consisted of PBMCs, taken 15 days after the yellow fever booster vaccination. In DNA, the CDR3 is TGTGCCAGCAGCTTAGAATTGGGGACTAGCTTCACCGGGGAGCTGTTTTTT. It codes for CASSLELGTSFTGELFF.